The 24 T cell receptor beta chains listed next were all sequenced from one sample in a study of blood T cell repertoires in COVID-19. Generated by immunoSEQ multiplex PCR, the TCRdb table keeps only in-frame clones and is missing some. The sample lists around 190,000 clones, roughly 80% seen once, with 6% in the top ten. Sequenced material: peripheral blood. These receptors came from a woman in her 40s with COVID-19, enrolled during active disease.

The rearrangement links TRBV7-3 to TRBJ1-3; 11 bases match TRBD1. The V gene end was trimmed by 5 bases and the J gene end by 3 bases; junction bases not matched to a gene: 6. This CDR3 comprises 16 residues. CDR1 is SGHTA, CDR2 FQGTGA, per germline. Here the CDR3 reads CASSSGTGGFGNTIYF. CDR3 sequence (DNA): TGTGCCAGCAGCAGTGGGACAGGGGGTTTTGGAAACACCATATATTTT.

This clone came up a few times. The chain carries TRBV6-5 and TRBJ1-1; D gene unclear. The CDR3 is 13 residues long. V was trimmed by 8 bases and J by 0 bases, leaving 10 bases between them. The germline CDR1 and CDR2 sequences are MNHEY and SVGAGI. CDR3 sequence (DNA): TGTGCCAGCCTGTTTGACTTGAACACTGAAGCTTTCTTT. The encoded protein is CASLFDLNTEAFF.

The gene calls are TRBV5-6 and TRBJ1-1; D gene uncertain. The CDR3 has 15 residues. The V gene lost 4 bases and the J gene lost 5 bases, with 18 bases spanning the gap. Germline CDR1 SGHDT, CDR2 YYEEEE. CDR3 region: CASSPTPGRRTEAFF. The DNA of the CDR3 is TGTGCCAGCAGCCCCACGCCGGGGAGGCGGACTGAAGCTTTCTTT.

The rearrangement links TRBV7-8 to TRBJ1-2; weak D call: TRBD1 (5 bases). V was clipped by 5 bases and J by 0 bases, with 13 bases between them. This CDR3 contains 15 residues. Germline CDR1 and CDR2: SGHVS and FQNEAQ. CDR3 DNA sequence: TGTGCCAGCAGCCCACAAGGAGGGGCTAACTATGGCTACACCTTC. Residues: CASSPQGGANYGYTF.

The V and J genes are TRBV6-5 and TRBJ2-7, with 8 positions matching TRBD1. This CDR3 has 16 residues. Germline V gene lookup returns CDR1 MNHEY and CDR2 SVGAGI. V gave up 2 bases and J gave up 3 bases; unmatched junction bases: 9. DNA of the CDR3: TGTGCCAGCAGTTACCCCGCTGGACAGGGCAACTACGAGCAGTACTTC. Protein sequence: CASSYPAGQGNYEQYF.

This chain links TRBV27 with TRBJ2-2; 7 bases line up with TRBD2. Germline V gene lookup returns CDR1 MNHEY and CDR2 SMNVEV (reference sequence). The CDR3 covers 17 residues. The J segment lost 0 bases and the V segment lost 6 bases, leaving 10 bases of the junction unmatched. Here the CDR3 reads CASRGLHAPANTGELFF. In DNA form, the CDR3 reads TGTGCCAGCAGGGGACTACATGCACCCGCGAACACCGGGGAGCTGTTTTTT.

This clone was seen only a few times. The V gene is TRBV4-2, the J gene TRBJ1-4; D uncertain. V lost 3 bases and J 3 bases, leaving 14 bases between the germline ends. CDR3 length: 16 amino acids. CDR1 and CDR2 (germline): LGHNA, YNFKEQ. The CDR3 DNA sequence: TGTGCCAGCAGCCAGGGAGTCTGGGTGGCTAATGAAAAACTGTTTTTT. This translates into CASSQGVWVANEKLFF.

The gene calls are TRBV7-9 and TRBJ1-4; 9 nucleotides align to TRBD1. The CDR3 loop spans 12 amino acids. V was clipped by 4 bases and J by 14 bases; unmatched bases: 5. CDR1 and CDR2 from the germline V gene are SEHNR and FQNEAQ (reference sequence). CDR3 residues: CASSYRGRFLFF. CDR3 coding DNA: TGTGCCAGCAGCTACAGGGGGCGATTCCTGTTTTTT.

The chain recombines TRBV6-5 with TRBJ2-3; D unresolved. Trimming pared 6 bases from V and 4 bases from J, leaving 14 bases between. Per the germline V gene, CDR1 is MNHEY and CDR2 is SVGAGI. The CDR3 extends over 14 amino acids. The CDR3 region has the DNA TGTGCCAGCAGGCGTAGCATGAACGCAGATACGCAGTATTTT. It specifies CASRRSMNADTQYF.

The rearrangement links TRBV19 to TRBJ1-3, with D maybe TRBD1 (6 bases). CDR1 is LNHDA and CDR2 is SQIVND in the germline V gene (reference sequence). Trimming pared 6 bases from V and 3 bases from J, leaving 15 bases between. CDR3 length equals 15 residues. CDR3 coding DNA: TGTGCCAGTAGCCCGGACAGCTGGGGTGGAAACACCATATATTTT. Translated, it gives CASSPDSWGGNTIYF.

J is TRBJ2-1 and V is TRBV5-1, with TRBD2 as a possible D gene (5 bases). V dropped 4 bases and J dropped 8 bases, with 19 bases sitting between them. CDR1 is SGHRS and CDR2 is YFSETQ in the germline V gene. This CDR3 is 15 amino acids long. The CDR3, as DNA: TGCGCCAGCAGCCCCCCGGGGTTCGGGTTGGATGAGCAGTTCTTC. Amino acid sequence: CASSPPGFGLDEQFF. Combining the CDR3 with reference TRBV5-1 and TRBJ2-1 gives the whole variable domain KAGVTQTPRYLIKTRGQQVTLSCSPISGHRSVSWYQQTPGQGLQFLFEYFSETQRNKGNFPGRFSGRQFSNSRSEMNVSTLELGDSALYLCASSPPGFGLDEQFFGPGTRLTVL.

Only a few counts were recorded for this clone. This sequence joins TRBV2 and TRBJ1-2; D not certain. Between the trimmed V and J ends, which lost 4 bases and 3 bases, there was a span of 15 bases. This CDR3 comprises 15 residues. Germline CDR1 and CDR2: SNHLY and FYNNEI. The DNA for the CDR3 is TGTGCCAGCAGTGCGGGGATCGGGAAGGACTATGGCTACACCTTC. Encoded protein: CASSAGIGKDYGYTF.

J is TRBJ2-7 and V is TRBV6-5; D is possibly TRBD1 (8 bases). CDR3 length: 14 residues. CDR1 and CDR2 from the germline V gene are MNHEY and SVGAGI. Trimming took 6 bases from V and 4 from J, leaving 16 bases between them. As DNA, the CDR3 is TGTGCCAGCAGAGGCGGACAGGGAGGGTACGAGCAGTACTTC. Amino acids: CASRGGQGGYEQYF.

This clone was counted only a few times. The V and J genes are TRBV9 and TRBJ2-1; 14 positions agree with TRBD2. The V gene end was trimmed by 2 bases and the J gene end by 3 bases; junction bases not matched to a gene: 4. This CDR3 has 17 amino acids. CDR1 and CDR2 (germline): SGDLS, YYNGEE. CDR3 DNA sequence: TGTGCCAGCAGCGTCGGACTAGCGGGGGGAAACTACAATGAGCAGTTCTTC. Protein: CASSVGLAGGNYNEQFF.

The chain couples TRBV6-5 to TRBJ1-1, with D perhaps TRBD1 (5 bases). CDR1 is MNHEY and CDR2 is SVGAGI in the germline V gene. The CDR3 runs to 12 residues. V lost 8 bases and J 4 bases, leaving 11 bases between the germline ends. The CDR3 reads CASQGEFTEAFF. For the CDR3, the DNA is TGTGCCAGCCAGGGTGAGTTCACTGAAGCTTTCTTT.

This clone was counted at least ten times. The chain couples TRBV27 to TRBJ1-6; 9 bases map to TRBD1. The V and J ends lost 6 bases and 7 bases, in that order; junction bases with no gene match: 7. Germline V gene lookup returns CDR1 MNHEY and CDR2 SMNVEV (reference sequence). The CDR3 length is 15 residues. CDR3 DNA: TGTGCCAGCAGACAGGGGGCGCCTAGAAATTCACCCCTCCACTTT. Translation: CASRQGAPRNSPLHF.

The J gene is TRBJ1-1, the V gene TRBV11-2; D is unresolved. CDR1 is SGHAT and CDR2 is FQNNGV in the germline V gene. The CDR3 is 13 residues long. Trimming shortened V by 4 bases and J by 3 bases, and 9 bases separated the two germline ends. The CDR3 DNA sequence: TGTGCCAGCAGCTCGCGCCCGGACACTGAAGCTTTCTTT. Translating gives CASSSRPDTEAFF.

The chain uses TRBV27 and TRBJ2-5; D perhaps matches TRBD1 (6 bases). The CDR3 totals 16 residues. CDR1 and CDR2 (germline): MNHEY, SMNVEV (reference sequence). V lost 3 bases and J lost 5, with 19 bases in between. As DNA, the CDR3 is TGTGCCAGCAGTTTTGGCCCGGGACAATCGGGGGAGACCCAGTACTTC. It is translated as CASSFGPGQSGETQYF.

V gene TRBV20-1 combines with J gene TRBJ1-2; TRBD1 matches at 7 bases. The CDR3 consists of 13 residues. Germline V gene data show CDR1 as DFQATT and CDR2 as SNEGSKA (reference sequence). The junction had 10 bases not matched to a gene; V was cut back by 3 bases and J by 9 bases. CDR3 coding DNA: TGCAGTGCTAGTGGAAGACAGGGCGAAAGCTACACCTTC. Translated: CSASGRQGESYTF.

CDR3 sequence: CASSPISGQGVNTIYF. As DNA, the CDR3 is TGTGCCAGCAGCCCCATCTCGGGACAGGGAGTAAACACCATATATTTT. J is TRBJ1-3 and V is TRBV13, with 9 bases fitting TRBD1. Germline trimming cut 5 bases from V and 6 bases from J; bases unmatched to any gene: 11. The germline gives CDR1 PRHDT, CDR2 FYEKMQ (reference sequence). CDR3 length: 16 residues.

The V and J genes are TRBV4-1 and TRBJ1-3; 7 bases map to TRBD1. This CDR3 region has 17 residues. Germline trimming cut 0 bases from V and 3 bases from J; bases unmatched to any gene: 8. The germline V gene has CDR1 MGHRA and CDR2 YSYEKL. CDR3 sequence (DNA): TGCGCCAGCAGCCAAGACCGGGACAGAGGTCGTGGAAACACCATATATTTT. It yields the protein CASSQDRDRGRGNTIYF.

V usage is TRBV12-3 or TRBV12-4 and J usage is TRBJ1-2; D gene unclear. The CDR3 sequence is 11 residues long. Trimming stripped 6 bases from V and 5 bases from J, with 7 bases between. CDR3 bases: TGTGCCAGCAGCTCCGCGTATGGCTACACCTTC. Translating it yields CASSSAYGYTF.

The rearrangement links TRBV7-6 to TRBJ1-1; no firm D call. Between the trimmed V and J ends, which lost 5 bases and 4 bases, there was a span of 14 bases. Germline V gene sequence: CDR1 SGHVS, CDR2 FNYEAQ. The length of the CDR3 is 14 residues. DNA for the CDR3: TGTGCCAGCAGCCTGCCGCTCCCGGGCACTGAAGCTTTCTTT. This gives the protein CASSLPLPGTEAFF.

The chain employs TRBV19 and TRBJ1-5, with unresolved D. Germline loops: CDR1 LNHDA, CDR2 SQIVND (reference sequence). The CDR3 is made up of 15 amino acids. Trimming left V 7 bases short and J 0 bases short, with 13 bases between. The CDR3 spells CASNWQAFSNQPQHF. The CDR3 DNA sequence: TGTGCCAGTAACTGGCAGGCCTTTAGCAATCAGCCCCAGCATTTT.